The 12 T cell receptor beta chains given below trace back to one sample, sequenced in a study of T cells in Graves' hyperthyroidism and ophthalmopathy. RNA transcripts were the template for amplifying TCR beta CDR3 regions. The HTBI primer set served for first-round RT-PCR of the TCR CDR3. TCRdb itself ran the multiplex PCR reads through MiXCR, one entry per CDR3 protein. The sample yields about 510,000 distinct CDR3 sequences, 14% seen once. What was sequenced was blood. These receptors originate from a woman aged 35 to 49 with Graves' hyperthyroidism.

This clonotype appeared a few times. The V gene is TRBV6-5, the J gene TRBJ1-2; TRBD1 matches at 9 bases. Trimming at V came to 1 base and at J to 8 bases, leaving 11 bases not matched to a gene. The CDR3 loop spans 16 amino acids. Germline V gene sequence: CDR1 MNHEY, CDR2 SVGAGI. CDR3 nucleotides: TGTGCCAGCAGTTACTTGGGCCCAGGGACAGGGTCCGGCTACACCTTC. This sequence encodes CASSYLGPGTGSGYTF.

This clonotype was seen at least ten times. The chain couples TRBV28 to TRBJ1-2; unclear D gene. With 3 bases removed from V and 0 bases from J, the gap between germline ends came to 8 bases. The CDR3 has 14 residues. Germline V gene lookup returns CDR1 MDHEN and CDR2 SYDVKM. The CDR3 here is CASSFVSPNYGYTF. In DNA, the CDR3 is TGTGCCAGCAGTTTTGTTAGCCCTAACTATGGCTACACCTTC.

The rearrangement joins TRBV10-3 to TRBJ1-5, with a tentative D call TRBD1 (6 bases). Germline V gives CDR1 ENHRY, CDR2 SYGVKD. Between the trimmed V and J ends, which lost 2 bases and 4 bases, there was a span of 12 bases. This CDR3 region has 15 residues. This CDR3 reads CAISERQVLNQPQHF. CDR3 bases: TGTGCCATCAGTGAGAGACAGGTTTTGAATCAGCCCCAGCATTTT.

CDR3 sequence (DNA): TGTGCCAGCAGCCGGGACAGGGGGCTTATCTATGGCTACACCTTC. Translating it yields CASSRDRGLIYGYTF. The V call is TRBV5-6, the J call TRBJ1-2, with 12 bases lining up with TRBD1. The CDR3 runs 15 residues. Unmatched junction bases numbered 5, after V lost 4 bases and J lost 4 bases. Per germline, CDR1 SGHDT and CDR2 YYEEEE. Full variable domain (outside the CDR3, taken from reference TRBV5-6 and TRBJ1-2): DAGVTQSPTHLIKTRGQQVTLRCSPKSGHDTVSWYQQALGQGPQFIFQYYEEEERQRGNFPDRFSGHQFPNYSSELNVNALLLGDSALYLCASSRDRGLIYGYTFGSGTRLTVV.

The genes are TRBV20-1 and TRBJ2-7; TRBD2 matches at 11 bases. Germline-derived CDR1 and CDR2 are DFQATT and SNEGSKA (reference sequence). This CDR3 spans 15 amino acids. The V segment lost 3 bases and the J segment 2 bases; nucleotides outside the gene matches: 6. This CDR3 reads CSASEKLAGAYEQYF. Written as DNA, the CDR3 is TGCAGTGCTAGCGAGAAACTAGCGGGAGCCTACGAGCAGTACTTC.

In this sample, this clonotype turned up a few times. The CDR3 sequence: CASSPLESPLHF. In nucleotides, the CDR3 is TGTGCCAGCAGTCCCCTAGAATCACCCCTCCACTTT. The gene calls are TRBV28 and TRBJ1-6; D is uncertain. Trimming left V 5 bases short and J 10 bases short, with 9 bases between. CDR1 and CDR2 from the germline V gene are MDHEN and SYDVKM. The CDR3 loop spans 12 amino acids.

The genes are TRBV29-1 and TRBJ1-3; D is unclear. Germline V lookup: CDR1 SQVTM, CDR2 ANQGSEA. Trimming removed 6 bases at V and 2 bases at J, with 8 bases between. There are 12 residues in the CDR3. The CDR3, as DNA: TGCAGCGTCGAACTAGCTGGAAACACCATATATTTT. It encodes CSVELAGNTIYF. Full variable domain (missing parts from reference TRBV29-1 and TRBJ1-3): SAVISQKPSRDICQRGTSLTIQCQVDSQVTMMFWYRQQPGQSLTLIATANQGSEATYESGFVIDKFPISRPNLTFSTLTVSNMSPEDSSIYLCSVELAGNTIYFGEGSWLTVV.

This clonotype was picked up many times. J is TRBJ1-2 and V is TRBV30, with 7 positions matching TRBD1. V dropped 2 bases and J dropped 8; count of bases not matched to a gene: 5. The CDR3 runs to 12 residues. Germline V gene lookup returns CDR1 GTSNPN and CDR2 SVGIG (reference sequence). CDR3: CAWSTGVEGYTF. The DNA for the CDR3 is TGTGCCTGGAGTACAGGGGTAGAAGGCTACACCTTC.

This clonotype was detected many times. V usage is TRBV6-1 and J usage is TRBJ2-5; D is possibly TRBD2 (6 bases). The CDR3 loop spans 13 amino acids. Trimming pared 5 bases from V and 3 bases from J, leaving 10 bases between. CDR1 is MNHNS and CDR2 is SASEGT in the germline V gene. The CDR3 spells CASSYPGEETQYF. The CDR3 nucleotides read TGTGCCAGCAGTTATCCGGGGGAAGAGACCCAGTACTTC.

The chain recombines TRBV7-2 with TRBJ1-6; D call uncertain. With 1 base removed from V and 6 bases from J, the gap between germline ends came to 7 bases. The CDR3 length is 14 residues. Looked up from germline, CDR1 is SGHTA and CDR2 is FQGNSA. As DNA, the CDR3 is TGTGCCAGCAGCTTAGTAGTTGCTAATTCACCCCTCCACTTT. It codes for CASSLVVANSPLHF.

This chain uses TRBV6-1 with TRBJ1-5; 8 positions match TRBD1. V gave up 6 bases and J gave up 0 bases; unmatched junction bases: 10. The CDR3 extends over 17 amino acids. CDR1 and CDR2 from the germline V gene are MNHNS and SASEGT. In nucleotides, the CDR3 is TGTGCCAGCAGATCCGGGACAGGAGGACATAGCAATCAGCCCCAGCATTTT. Amino acid sequence: CASRSGTGGHSNQPQHF.

The chain uses TRBV29-1 and TRBJ1-1; D is unclear. CDR3 length: 13 amino acids. Trimming removed 3 bases at V and 2 bases at J, with 10 bases between. Germline V gene sequence: CDR1 SQVTM, CDR2 ANQGSEA. The CDR3 here is CSVDGKVNTEAFF. CDR3 DNA sequence: TGCAGCGTTGACGGGAAAGTAAACACTGAAGCTTTCTTT.